A selection of T cell receptor beta chains follows, all from one sample in a study of T-cell memory formation after mild COVID-19. From the 5' RACE reads, TCRdb called clonotypes with MiXCR, one entry per CDR3 protein. Of a few hundred thousand distinct CDR3 sequences listed, over 13% were seen once; the top ten hold roughly 22%. The sequenced sample was PBMCs or a T cell subset sorted from them (not recorded which). All receptors come from a man aged 18 to 29 who had mild COVID-19 (a few samples of this study predate the infection). Cell type and time point are not known. Each CDR3 is given without its conserved first and last residue. Clone size is given for some rows only: seen once, a few or many times, or a class if the clone is expanded.

>TRBV12-3/TRBV12-4|TRBJ1-5|.|11
ASSPRGDQPQH
>TRBV28|TRBJ1-5|few|15
ASSFHTSSNSNQPQH
>TRBV7-9|TRBJ2-7|few|11
ASSTDGSYEQY
>TRBV10-3|TRBJ2-2|.|12
AIPGQLNTGELF
>TRBV3-1|TRBJ2-1|few|14
ASTSNRGVRTREQF
>TRBV4-1|TRBJ1-2|few|14
ASSQEPGQGSYGYT
>TRBV20-1|TRBJ2-4|.|15
SARGWEGASGKNIQY
>TRBV3-1|TRBJ2-2|.|15
ASSQDAGTRGTGELF
>TRBV25-1|TRBJ1-6|.|14
ASSDGQGVGNSPLH
>TRBV4-3|TRBJ1-1|once|12
ASSQRTGRTEAF
>TRBV6-1|TRBJ2-1|.|17
ASSEAGYRRGGSYNEQF
>TRBV7-2|TRBJ2-5|.|14
ASSLGVAGGGETQY
>TRBV7-3|TRBJ2-1|.|13
ASSLNGRNYNEQF
>TRBV6-5|TRBJ1-1|few|14
ASSANPQAAGTEAF
>TRBV4-1|TRBJ2-3|.|13
ASSQEGRPTDTQY
>TRBV7-9|TRBJ1-1|.|10
ASSTRQFEAF
>TRBV28|TRBJ1-2|few|11
ASSLEGFRGYT
>TRBV10-3|TRBJ2-7|.|12
AIRGTSGAYEQY
>TRBV20-1|TRBJ1-2|.|13
SARVRDRVSYGYT
>TRBV7-2|TRBJ1-5|few|16
ASSFAGTGGSWYQPQH
>TRBV7-9|TRBJ2-7|many|12
ASSPGGHFYEQY
>TRBV5-1|TRBJ2-1|.|14
ASSFATSGGAHEQF
>TRBV7-2|TRBJ2-2|few|13
ASSQGPSNTGELF
>TRBV4-3|TRBJ2-3|.|16
ASSQAKQGGPSTDTQY
>TRBV3-1|TRBJ1-4|.|13
ASSEPGQGGEKLF
>TRBV6-6|TRBJ1-5|few|14
ASSHSGPDNNQPQH
>TRBV7-6|TRBJ1-1|.|13
ASSLAGRGEAEAF
>TRBV6-5|TRBJ2-6|.|12
ATSAGPGANVLT
>TRBV5-1|TRBJ1-1|many|12
ASHGLGLNTEAF
>TRBV5-6|TRBJ1-1|few|12
ASSLIPMNTEAF
>TRBV7-8|TRBJ2-5|.|12
ASSLISGGKTQY
>TRBV4-2|TRBJ2-1|many|17
ASSQDPHRTSGGWDEQF
>TRBV7-2|TRBJ2-3|.|14
ASSLRPLAVADTQY
>TRBV16|TRBJ1-4|few|13
ASSLLGQKNEKLF
>TRBV7-2|TRBJ2-5|few|11
ASSFELVGTQY
>TRBV6-5|TRBJ2-5|.|13
ASSSGGTATETQY
>TRBV2|TRBJ1-6|.|11
ASGDRGNSPLH
>TRBV6-4|TRBJ2-5|.|13
ASSDAVAEQETQY